Sequencing of this T cell receptor beta chain was carried out in a study of blood T cell repertoires in COVID-19. Clones were read by immunoSEQ multiplex PCR, and TCRdb kept only the in-frame ones, dropping some. Of 180,000 or so clones listed, 86% were seen once; the top ten hold more than 7.5%. V was clipped by 4 bases and J by 5 bases; unmatched bases: 0. Germline V gives CDR1 SEHNR, CDR2 FQNEAQ (reference sequence). CDR3 length equals 12 residues. This receptor was obtained from a woman between 25 and 40 years old who had recovered from COVID-19. The sequencing sample was made of PBMCs or T cells enriched from blood (not recorded which). The chain employs TRBV7-9 and TRBJ2-3; 7 bases match TRBD2. The CDR3 DNA is TGTGCCAGCAGCTGGGAGGGAGATACGCAGTATTTT. This gives the protein CASSWEGDTQYF.